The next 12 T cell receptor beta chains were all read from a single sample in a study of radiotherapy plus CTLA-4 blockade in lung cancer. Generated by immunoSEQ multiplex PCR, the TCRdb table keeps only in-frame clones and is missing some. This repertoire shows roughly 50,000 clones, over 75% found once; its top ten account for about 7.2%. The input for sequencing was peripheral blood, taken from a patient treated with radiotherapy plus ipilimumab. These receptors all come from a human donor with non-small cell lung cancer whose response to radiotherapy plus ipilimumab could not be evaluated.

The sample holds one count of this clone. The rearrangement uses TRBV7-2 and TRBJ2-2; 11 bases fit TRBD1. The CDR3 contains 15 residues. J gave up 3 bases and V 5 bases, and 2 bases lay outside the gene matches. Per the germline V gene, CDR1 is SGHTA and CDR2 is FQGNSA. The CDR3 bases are TGTGCCAGCAGCGAGGGACAGGGGGACACCGGGGAGCTGTTTTTT. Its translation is CASSEGQGDTGELFF.

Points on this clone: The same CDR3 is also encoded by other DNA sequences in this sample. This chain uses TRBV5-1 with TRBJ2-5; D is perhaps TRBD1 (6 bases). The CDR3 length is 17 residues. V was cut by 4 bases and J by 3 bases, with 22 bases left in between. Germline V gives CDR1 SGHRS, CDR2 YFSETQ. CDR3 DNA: TGCGCCAGCAGCAAGGGGCAGGGGCCTGATATAAAAGAGACCCAGTACTTC. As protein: CASSKGQGPDIKETQYF.

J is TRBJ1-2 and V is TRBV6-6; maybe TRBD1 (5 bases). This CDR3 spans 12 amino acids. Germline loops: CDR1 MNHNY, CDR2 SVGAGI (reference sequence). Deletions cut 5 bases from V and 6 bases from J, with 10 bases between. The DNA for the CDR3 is TGTGCCAGCAGTGACGCCAGGGATGGCTACACCTTC. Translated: CASSDARDGYTF.

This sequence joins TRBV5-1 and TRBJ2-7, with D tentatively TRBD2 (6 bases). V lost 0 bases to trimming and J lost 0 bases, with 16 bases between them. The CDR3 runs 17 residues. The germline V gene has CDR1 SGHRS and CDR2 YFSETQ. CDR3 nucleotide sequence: TGCGCCAGCAGCTTGGTGCCCTACGGTAGCGGCTCCTACGAGCAGTACTTC. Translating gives CASSLVPYGSGSYEQYF.

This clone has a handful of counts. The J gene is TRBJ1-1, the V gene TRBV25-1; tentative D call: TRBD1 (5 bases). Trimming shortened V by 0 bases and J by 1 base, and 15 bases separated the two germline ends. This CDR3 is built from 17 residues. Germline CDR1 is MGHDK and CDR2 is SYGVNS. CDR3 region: CASSEYTGDSRNTEAFF. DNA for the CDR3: TGTGCCAGCAGTGAATATACGGGGGATTCTCGGAACACTGAAGCTTTCTTT.

This CDR3 is CASSFRQGPYEQYF. DNA for the CDR3: TGTGCCAGCAGCTTCCGACAGGGCCCCTACGAGCAGTACTTC. The chain employs TRBV11-2 and TRBJ2-7, with 7 nucleotides matching TRBD1. The CDR3 has 14 residues. Germline V gene sequence: CDR1 SGHAT, CDR2 FQNNGV. J was trimmed by 2 bases and V by 3 bases; bases with no gene match: 4.

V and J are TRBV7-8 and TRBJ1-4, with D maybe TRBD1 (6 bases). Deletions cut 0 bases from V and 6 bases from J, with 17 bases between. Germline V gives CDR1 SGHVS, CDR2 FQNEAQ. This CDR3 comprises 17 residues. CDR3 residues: CASSLASDSHPHEKLFF. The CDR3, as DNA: TGTGCCAGCAGCTTAGCGTCGGACAGCCACCCCCATGAAAAACTGTTTTTT.

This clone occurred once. The CDR3 DNA sequence: TGTGCCAGCAGTACAGGGAATGGCTACACCTTC. Translation gives CASSTGNGYTF. V usage is TRBV5-4 and J usage is TRBJ1-2; possibly TRBD1 for D (6 bases). V lost 5 bases and J lost 6, with 8 bases in between. CDR3 length: 11 amino acids. Germline V gene lookup returns CDR1 SGHNT and CDR2 YYREEE (reference sequence).

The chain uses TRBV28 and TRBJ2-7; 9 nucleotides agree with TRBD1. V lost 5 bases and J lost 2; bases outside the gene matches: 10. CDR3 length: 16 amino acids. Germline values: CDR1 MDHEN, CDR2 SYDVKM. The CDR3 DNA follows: TGTGCCAGCAGTCCGATCGGGACAGGGCAGACCTACGAGCAGTACTTC. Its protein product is CASSPIGTGQTYEQYF.

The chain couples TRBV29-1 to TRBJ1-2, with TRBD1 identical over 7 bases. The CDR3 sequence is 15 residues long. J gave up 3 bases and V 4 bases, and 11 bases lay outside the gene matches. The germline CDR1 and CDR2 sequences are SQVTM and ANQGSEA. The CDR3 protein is CSVGGVDRDYYGYTF. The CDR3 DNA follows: TGCAGCGTTGGGGGAGTTGACAGGGACTACTATGGCTACACCTTC.

The DNA of the CDR3 is TGTGCCAGCAGCGCCAAGCGGAACAGGGGGGCCTCTAGCACAGATACGCAGTATTTT. This gives the protein CASSAKRNRGASSTDTQYF. The gene calls are TRBV9 and TRBJ2-3; TRBD1 matches at 8 bases. V was clipped by 3 bases and J by 0 bases; unmatched bases: 15. Germline V gene sequence: CDR1 SGDLS, CDR2 YYNGEE. The CDR3 totals 19 residues.

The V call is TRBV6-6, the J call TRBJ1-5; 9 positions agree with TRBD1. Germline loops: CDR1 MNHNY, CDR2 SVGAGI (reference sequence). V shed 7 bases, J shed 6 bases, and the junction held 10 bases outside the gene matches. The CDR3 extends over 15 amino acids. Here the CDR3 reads CASIRTGEVSQPQHF. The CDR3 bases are TGTGCCAGCATTAGGACAGGGGAAGTCAGTCAGCCCCAGCATTTT.